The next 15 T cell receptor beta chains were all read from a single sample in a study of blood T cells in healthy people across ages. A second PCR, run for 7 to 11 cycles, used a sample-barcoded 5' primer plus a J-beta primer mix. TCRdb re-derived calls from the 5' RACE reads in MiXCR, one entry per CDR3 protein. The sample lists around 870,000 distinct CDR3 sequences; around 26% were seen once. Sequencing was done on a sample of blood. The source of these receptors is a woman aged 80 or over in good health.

The CDR3 loop reads CASSAQGTGYYNEQFF. The CDR3 DNA follows: TGCGCCAGCAGCGCACAGGGGACAGGGTACTACAATGAGCAGTTCTTC. The genes are TRBV5-1 and TRBJ2-1; 9 nucleotides match TRBD1. Germline V gene lookup returns CDR1 SGHRS and CDR2 YFSETQ. The junction had 8 bases not matched to a gene; V was cut back by 4 bases and J by 3 bases. The CDR3 is 16 residues long.

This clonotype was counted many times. The CDR3 bases are TGCAGTGCTAGAGATCGGACAGGGAGCTCCTACGAGCAGTACTTC. It specifies CSARDRTGSSYEQYF. V usage is TRBV20-1 and J usage is TRBJ2-7; 8 positions agree with TRBD1. Germline V gene lookup returns CDR1 DFQATT and CDR2 SNEGSKA (reference sequence). The V segment lost 0 bases and the J segment 0 bases; nucleotides outside the gene matches: 4. The CDR3 length is 15 residues.

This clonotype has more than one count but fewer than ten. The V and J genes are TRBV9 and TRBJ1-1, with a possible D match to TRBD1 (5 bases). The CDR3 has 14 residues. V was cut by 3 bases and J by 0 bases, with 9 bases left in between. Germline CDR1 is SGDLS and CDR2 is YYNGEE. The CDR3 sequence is CASSGGTVNTEAFF. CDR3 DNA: TGTGCCAGCAGCGGAGGGACCGTGAACACTGAAGCTTTCTTT.

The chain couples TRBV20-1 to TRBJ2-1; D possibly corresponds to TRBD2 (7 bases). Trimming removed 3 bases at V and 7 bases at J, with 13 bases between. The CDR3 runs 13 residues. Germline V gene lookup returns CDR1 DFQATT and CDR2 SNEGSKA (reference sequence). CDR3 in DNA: TGCAGTGCTAGGGGAGGGGGGACAAATGAGCAGTTCTTC. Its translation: CSARGGGTNEQFF.

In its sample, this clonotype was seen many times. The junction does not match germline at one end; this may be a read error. The DNA for the CDR3 is TGTGCCAGCAGTCCAGGGACTAGCGGAGAGACCCAGTACTTC. This gives the protein CASSPGTSGETQYF. The J gene is TRBJ2-5, the V gene TRBV4-3; 11 bases are a match to TRBD2. This CDR3 comprises 14 residues. Germline CDR1 and CDR2: LGHNA and YSLEER.

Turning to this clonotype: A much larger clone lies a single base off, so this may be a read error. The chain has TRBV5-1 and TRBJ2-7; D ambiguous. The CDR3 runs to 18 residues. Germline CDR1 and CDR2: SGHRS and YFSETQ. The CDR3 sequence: CASSLSATDPNFSYERYF. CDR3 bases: TGCGCCAGCAGCTTGTCGGCGACGGACCCCAATTTCTCCTACGAGCGGTACTTC.

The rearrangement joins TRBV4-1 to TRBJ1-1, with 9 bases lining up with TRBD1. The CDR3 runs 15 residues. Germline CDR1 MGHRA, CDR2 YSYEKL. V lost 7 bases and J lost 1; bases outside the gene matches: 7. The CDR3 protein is CASKPGQGTNTEAFF. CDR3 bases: TGCGCCAGCAAGCCGGGACAGGGAACGAACACTGAAGCTTTCTTT.

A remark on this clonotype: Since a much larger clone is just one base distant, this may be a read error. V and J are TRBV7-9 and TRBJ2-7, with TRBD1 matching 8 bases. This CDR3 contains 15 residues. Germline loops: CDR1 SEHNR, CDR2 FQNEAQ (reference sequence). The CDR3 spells CACSLSATGAYEQYF. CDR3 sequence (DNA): TGTGCCTGCAGCTTATCCGCGACAGGGGCCTACGAGCAGTACTTC.

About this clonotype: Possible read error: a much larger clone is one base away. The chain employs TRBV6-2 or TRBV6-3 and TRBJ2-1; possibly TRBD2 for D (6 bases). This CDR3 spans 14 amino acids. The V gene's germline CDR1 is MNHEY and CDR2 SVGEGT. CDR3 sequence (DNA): TGTGCCGGCAGGAGGAGGGAGGTAAACAATGAGCAGTTCTTC. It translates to CAGRRREVNNEQFF.

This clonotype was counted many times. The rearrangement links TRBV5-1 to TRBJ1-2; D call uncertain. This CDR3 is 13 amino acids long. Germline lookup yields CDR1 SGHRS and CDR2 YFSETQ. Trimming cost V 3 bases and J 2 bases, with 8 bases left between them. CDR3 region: CASSSGSNYGYTF. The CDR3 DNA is TGCGCCAGCAGCTCCGGATCCAACTATGGCTACACCTTC.

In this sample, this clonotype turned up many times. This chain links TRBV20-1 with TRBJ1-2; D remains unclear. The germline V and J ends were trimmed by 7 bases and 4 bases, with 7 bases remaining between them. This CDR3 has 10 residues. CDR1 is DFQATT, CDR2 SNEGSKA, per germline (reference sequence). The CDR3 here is CSGRIYGYTF. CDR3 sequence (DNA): TGCAGTGGCAGGATCTATGGCTACACCTTC.

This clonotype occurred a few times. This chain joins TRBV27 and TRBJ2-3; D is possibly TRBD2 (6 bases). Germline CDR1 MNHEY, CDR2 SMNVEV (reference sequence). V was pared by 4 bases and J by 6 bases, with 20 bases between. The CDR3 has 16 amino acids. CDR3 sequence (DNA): TGTGCCAGCAGTTCCCTCCGGCAGGGAGGTACCGATACGCAGTATTTT. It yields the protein CASSSLRQGGTDTQYF.

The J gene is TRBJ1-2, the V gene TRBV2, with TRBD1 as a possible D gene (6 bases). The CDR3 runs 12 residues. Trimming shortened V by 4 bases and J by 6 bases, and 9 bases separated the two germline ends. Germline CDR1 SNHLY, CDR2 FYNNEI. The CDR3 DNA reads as TGTGCCAGCAGTGGGGGGGCCGATGGCTACACCTTC. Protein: CASSGGADGYTF.

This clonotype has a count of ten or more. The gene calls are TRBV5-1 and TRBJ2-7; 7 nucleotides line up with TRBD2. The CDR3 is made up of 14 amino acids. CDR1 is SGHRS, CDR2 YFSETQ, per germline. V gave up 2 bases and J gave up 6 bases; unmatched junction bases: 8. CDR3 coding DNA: TGCGCCAGCAGCTTCTCCGGGGGGTCGTTCGAGCAGTACTTC. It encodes CASSFSGGSFEQYF.

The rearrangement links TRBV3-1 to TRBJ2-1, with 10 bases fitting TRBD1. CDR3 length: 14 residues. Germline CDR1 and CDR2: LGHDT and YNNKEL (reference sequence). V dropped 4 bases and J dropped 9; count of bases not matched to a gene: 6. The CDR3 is CASSRDRGRGEQFF. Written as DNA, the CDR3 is TGTGCCAGCAGCCGGGACAGGGGACGAGGTGAGCAGTTCTTC.